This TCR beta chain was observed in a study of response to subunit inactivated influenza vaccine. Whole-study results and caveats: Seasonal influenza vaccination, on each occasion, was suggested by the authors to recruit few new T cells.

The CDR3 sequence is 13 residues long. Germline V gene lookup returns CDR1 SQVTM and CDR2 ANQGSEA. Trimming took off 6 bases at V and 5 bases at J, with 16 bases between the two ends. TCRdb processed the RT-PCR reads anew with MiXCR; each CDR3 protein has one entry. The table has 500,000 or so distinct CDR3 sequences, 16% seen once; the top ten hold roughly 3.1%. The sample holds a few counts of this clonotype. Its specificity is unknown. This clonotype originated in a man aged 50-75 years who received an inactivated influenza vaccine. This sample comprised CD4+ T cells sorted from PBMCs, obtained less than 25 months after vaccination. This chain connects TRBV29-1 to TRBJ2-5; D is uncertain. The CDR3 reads CSVLSRVGETQYF. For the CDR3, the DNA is TGCAGCGTCCTGTCTCGGGTCGGCGAGACCCAGTACTTC.